This entry lists 28 T cell receptor beta chains sequenced from one sample in a study of blood T cell repertoires in COVID-19. Sequencing was performed with immunoSEQ multiplex PCR; in TCRdb, only in-frame clones are kept and a portion is missing. The sample lists 150,000 to 200,000 clones, over 85% seen once, with roughly 2% in the top ten. Sequencing was performed on peripheral blood. These receptors originate from an older woman with COVID-19, enrolled during active disease.

This sequence joins TRBV6-2 or TRBV6-3 and TRBJ2-1, with 12 nucleotides matching TRBD2. Per germline, CDR1 MNHEY and CDR2 SVGEGT. The CDR3 is 16 residues long. The J segment lost 7 bases and the V segment lost 3 bases, leaving 7 bases of the junction unmatched. The CDR3 loop reads CASSYSLAGGWNEQFF. Here the CDR3 DNA reads TGTGCCAGCAGTTATTCACTAGCGGGGGGTTGGAATGAGCAGTTCTTC.

The rearrangement joins TRBV19 to TRBJ1-4, with 9 bases identical to TRBD1. J was trimmed by 8 bases and V by 6 bases; bases with no gene match: 4. The germline V gene has CDR1 LNHDA and CDR2 SQIVND (reference sequence). The CDR3 totals 13 residues. The chain's CDR3 is CASRGTGKEKLFF. As DNA, the CDR3 is TGTGCCAGTAGAGGGACAGGGAAGGAAAAACTGTTTTTT.

V gene TRBV4-1 combines with J gene TRBJ1-5, with TRBD1 matching 7 bases. Germline V gene sequence: CDR1 MGHRA, CDR2 YSYEKL. The CDR3 has 15 residues. V gave up 7 bases and J gave up 2 bases; unmatched junction bases: 8. CDR3 nucleotides: TGCGCCAGCACCCGAGCAACAGGGGGCAATCAGCCCCAGCATTTT. As protein: CASTRATGGNQPQHF.

To note about this clone: Other DNA sequences in this sample translate to the same CDR3. This rearrangement joins TRBV19 to TRBJ2-7; 12 nucleotides match TRBD1. Germline lookup yields CDR1 LNHDA and CDR2 SQIVND (reference sequence). The ends lost 3 bases at V and 3 bases at J; junction bases unmatched: 3. The CDR3 covers 15 residues. CDR3 residues: CASSIGTGGIYEQYF. In DNA form, the CDR3 reads TGTGCCAGTAGTATTGGGACAGGGGGCATCTACGAGCAGTACTTC.

The chain joins TRBV2 to TRBJ2-1; 8 bases are shared with TRBD1. This CDR3 has 15 residues. After removal of 5 bases from V and 0 bases from J, the junction contained 3 bases not matched to a gene. Germline values: CDR1 SNHLY, CDR2 FYNNEI. In DNA form, the CDR3 reads TGTGCCAGCAGTAAGGACAGGGCCTCCTACAATGAGCAGTTCTTC. Translating it yields CASSKDRASYNEQFF.

The chain is built from TRBV7-8 and TRBJ1-1; the match to TRBD1 covers 7 bases. The V gene end was trimmed by 5 bases and the J gene end by 5 bases; junction bases not matched to a gene: 8. Germline assignment: CDR1 SGHVS and CDR2 FQNEAQ. The CDR3 consists of 14 residues. CDR3 in amino acids: CASSGKQGWTEAFF. Written as DNA, the CDR3 is TGTGCCAGCAGCGGAAAACAGGGGTGGACTGAAGCTTTCTTT. Using reference TRBV7-8 and TRBJ1-1 for the parts outside the CDR3, the full variable domain is GAGVSQSPRYKVAKRGQDVALRCDPISGHVSLFWYQQALGQGPEFLTYFQNEAQLDKSGLPSDRFFAERPEGSVSTLKIQRTQQEDSAVYLCASSGKQGWTEAFFGQGTRLTVV.

CDR3 residues: CASSRTGYQPQHF. As DNA, the CDR3 is TGTGCCAGCAGTAGAACAGGGTATCAGCCCCAGCATTTT. This chain connects TRBV27 to TRBJ1-5; maybe TRBD1 (6 bases). The CDR3 sequence is 13 residues long. Trimming took 5 bases from V and 5 from J, leaving 10 bases between them. The germline V gene has CDR1 MNHEY and CDR2 SMNVEV (reference sequence).

The chain has TRBV7-3 and TRBJ2-3; D unclear. In germline, CDR1 is SGHTA, CDR2 FQGTGA. CDR3 size: 12 residues. V lost 5 bases, J lost 6 bases, and 9 bases lay in between. The DNA of the CDR3 is TGTGCCAGCAGCAAAGCGCCGGATACGCAGTATTTT. It encodes CASSKAPDTQYF. Complete variable domain (other parts from reference TRBV7-3 and TRBJ2-3): GAGVSQTPSNKVTEKGKYVELRCDPISGHTALYWYRQSLGQGPEFLIYFQGTGAADDSGLPNDRFFAVRPEGSVSTLKIQRTERGDSAVYLCASSKAPDTQYFGPGTRLTVL.

The chain carries TRBV4-2 and TRBJ1-5, with TRBD1 matching over 7 bases. Per germline, CDR1 LGHNA and CDR2 YNFKEQ. The CDR3 length is 15 residues. V shed 0 bases and J 11 bases; nucleotides not matched to a gene: 10. The CDR3: CASSQERVGQEAQHF. The CDR3 DNA follows: TGTGCCAGCAGCCAAGAAAGGGTCGGACAGGAAGCCCAGCATTTT.

This clone has a single count. V usage is TRBV5-8 and J usage is TRBJ2-3; D might be TRBD1 (6 bases). CDR1 is SGHTS, CDR2 YDEGEE, per germline. Trimming pared 5 bases from V and 6 bases from J, leaving 16 bases between. The CDR3 runs to 14 residues. The CDR3 coding sequence is TGTGCCAGCAGTTATAGACAGGCCCGGGATACGCAGTATTTT. It is translated as CASSYRQARDTQYF.

V usage is TRBV7-3 and J usage is TRBJ2-3; tentative D call: TRBD1 (6 bases). V was trimmed by 3 bases and J by 6 bases, leaving 13 bases between them. The CDR3 spans 14 residues. Germline V gene data show CDR1 as SGHTA and CDR2 as FQGTGA. DNA of the CDR3: TGTGCCAGCAGCTTCGGTACAGGGCGTGATACGCAGTATTTT. Its protein product is CASSFGTGRDTQYF.

J is TRBJ2-1 and V is TRBV7-3, with TRBD1 identical over 9 bases. The CDR3 loop spans 17 amino acids. CDR1 is SGHTA, CDR2 FQGTGA, per germline. The V gene end was trimmed by 4 bases and the J gene end by 6 bases; junction bases not matched to a gene: 13. As DNA, the CDR3 is TGTGCCAGCAGCTCCGGGCCCGGGACAGGGTACGCCAATGAGCAGTTCTTC. Translated, it gives CASSSGPGTGYANEQFF.

V gene TRBV7-3 combines with J gene TRBJ2-5; D call uncertain. V dropped 0 bases and J dropped 5 bases, with 7 bases sitting between them. Looked up from germline, CDR1 is SGHTA and CDR2 is FQGTGA. There are 13 residues in the CDR3. CDR3 protein: CASSLTSGETQYF. DNA for the CDR3: TGTGCCAGCAGCTTAACGTCCGGGGAGACCCAGTACTTC.

The chain has TRBV12-2 and TRBJ2-7; whether TRBD1, the table's D call, matches the DNA was not checked. TRBV12-2 is a known pseudogene. The CDR3 covers 15 residues. The CDR3 sequence: CASRLAGTLSYEQYF. The CDR3 nucleotides are TGTGCAAGTCGCTTAGCCGGGACACTCTCCTACGAGCAGTACTTC.

J is TRBJ1-1 and V is TRBV5-4, with 7 bases identical to TRBD1. Germline lookup yields CDR1 SGHNT and CDR2 YYREEE (reference sequence). The CDR3 covers 15 residues. J was trimmed by 7 bases and V by 0 bases; bases with no gene match: 9. CDR3 in DNA: TGTGCCAGCAGCTTGGCCGGAGTCAGGGGGATTGAAGCTTTCTTT. Its translation: CASSLAGVRGIEAFF.

V is TRBV10-3 and J is TRBJ1-1, with D tentatively TRBD1 (6 bases). V lost 2 bases and J lost 0, with 10 bases in between. The CDR3 totals 15 residues. Germline-derived CDR1 and CDR2 are ENHRY and SYGVKD. CDR3 amino acids: CAISEQGQMNTEAFF. CDR3 sequence (DNA): TGTGCCATCAGTGAGCAAGGACAGATGAACACTGAAGCTTTCTTT.

This clone has a single count. The chain is built from TRBV9 and TRBJ1-1; tentative D call: TRBD1 (6 bases). Per germline, CDR1 SGDLS and CDR2 YYNGEE. The CDR3 runs 13 residues. V lost 1 base, J lost 4 bases, and 8 bases lay in between. This CDR3 reads CASSVTGTTEAFF. The CDR3 DNA follows: TGTGCCAGCAGCGTAACAGGGACCACTGAAGCTTTCTTT.

V is TRBV21-1 and J is TRBJ1-2; the DNA was not compared with TRBD1, the D call given in the table. TRBV21-1 is assigned pseudogene status. The CDR3 runs 13 residues. In DNA, the CDR3 is TGTGCCAGCAGCAGCCGGACATGCGGTGGCTACACCTTC. As protein: CASSSRTCGGYTF.

The chain uses TRBV19 and TRBJ1-5; D is perhaps TRBD1 (5 bases). The CDR3 contains 16 residues. V was shortened by 3 bases and J by 4 bases, with 16 bases between the two germline ends. Germline assignment: CDR1 LNHDA and CDR2 SQIVND (reference sequence). The CDR3 DNA sequence: TGTGCCAGTAGTATTACATGGGGGGGAGGGAATCAGCCCCAGCATTTT. Translation: CASSITWGGGNQPQHF.

This chain links TRBV5-4 with TRBJ1-4; TRBD1 matches at 7 bases. The trim removed 0 bases at V and 3 bases at J, leaving 5 bases unmatched. This CDR3 has 16 residues. CDR1 and CDR2 from the germline V gene are SGHNT and YYREEE (reference sequence). CDR3 sequence: CASSLGTGVPNEKLFF. The CDR3 bases are TGTGCCAGCAGCTTGGGTACAGGGGTTCCTAATGAAAAACTGTTTTTT.

The CDR3 DNA reads TGTGCCAGCAGTTGGCGGGGGTCCCAAGCAAGTGAGCAGTTCTTC. It is translated as CASSWRGSQASEQFF. The V gene is TRBV6-6, the J gene TRBJ2-1; 7 bases fit TRBD2. The germline V gene has CDR1 MNHNY and CDR2 SVGAGI (reference sequence). J was trimmed by 9 bases and V by 4 bases; bases with no gene match: 12. The CDR3 extends over 15 amino acids.

As to this clone: Mismatch with germline at one junction end may stem from a read error. The chain has TRBV18 and TRBJ1-4; TRBD1 aligns across 7 bases. The CDR3 sequence is 15 residues long. Per germline, CDR1 KGHSH and CDR2 LQKENI. The CDR3 DNA sequence: TGTGCCAGCTCCCCACAGGGGATAACTAATGAAAAACTGTTTTTT. This encodes CASSPQGITNEKLFF.

The rearrangement uses TRBV6-5 and TRBJ1-4; D is unclear. V was pared by 2 bases and J by 8 bases, with 9 bases between. Germline loops: CDR1 MNHEY, CDR2 SVGAGI. The CDR3 covers 13 residues. The CDR3 nucleotides are TGTGCCAGCAGTTACGCGGTGCGGGAAAAACTGTTTTTT. Translating it yields CASSYAVREKLFF.

This clone came up once. V gene TRBV7-9 combines with J gene TRBJ1-2; possibly TRBD1 for D (5 bases). With 3 bases removed from V and 0 bases from J, the gap between germline ends came to 14 bases. The CDR3 length is 16 residues. Germline V CDR1 and CDR2: SEHNR, FQNEAQ (reference sequence). CDR3 nucleotides: TGTGCCAGCAGCTTCCCGCTAGTAGGGGCTAACTATGGCTACACCTTC. Its protein product is CASSFPLVGANYGYTF.

V and J are TRBV6-7 and TRBJ1-1, with 7 bases matching TRBD1. TRBV6-7 is identified as an open reading frame with a role that is uncertain. J was trimmed by 0 bases and V by 6 bases; bases with no gene match: 10. This CDR3 region has 16 residues. The DNA of the CDR3 is TGTGCCAGCAGCCCCCTGACAGGGCAGATGAACACTGAAGCTTTCTTT. The encoded protein is CASSPLTGQMNTEAFF.

In nucleotides, the CDR3 is TGTGCCAGCAGCTCAAGTCGCCGGGATACGCAGTATTTT. Translating it yields CASSSSRRDTQYF. J is TRBJ2-3 and V is TRBV5-6; D is unresolved. The germline CDR1 and CDR2 sequences are SGHDT and YYEEEE. There are 13 residues in the CDR3. Trimming took 3 bases from V and 6 from J, leaving 11 bases between them.

The chain uses TRBV4-2 and TRBJ2-2, with 10 nucleotides matching TRBD1. V was pared by 3 bases and J by 7 bases, with 8 bases of the junction left unmatched. Germline CDR1 is LGHNA and CDR2 is YNFKEQ. The CDR3 has 16 residues. The CDR3 reads CASSQRTGGFYGELFF. CDR3 nucleotide sequence: TGTGCCAGCAGCCAGCGGACAGGGGGTTTTTACGGGGAGCTGTTTTTT.

The chain recombines TRBV6-5 with TRBJ1-6; TRBD1 matches at 9 bases. Germline values: CDR1 MNHEY, CDR2 SVGAGI. J lost 6 bases, V lost 0 bases, and 3 bases had no gene match. The CDR3 loop spans 16 amino acids. CDR3 coding DNA: TGTGCCAGCAGTTACTCTGGGGACAGGGTTAATTCACCCCTCCACTTT. This codes for CASSYSGDRVNSPLHF.